These 28 T cell receptor beta chains originate from one sample sequenced in a study of OX40 agonist ivuxolimab in advanced cancers. TCRdb keeps only in-frame clones here, not all; method: immunoSEQ multiplex PCR. The sample includes roughly 48,000 clones, about 81% of them seen just once. The specimen comprised CD4+ or CD8+ T cells sorted from blood, sampled in a trial of the OX40 agonist ivuxolimab. All receptors come from an adult with an advanced solid tumor such as melanoma, head and neck, liver or kidney cancer.

This sequence joins TRBV4-3 and TRBJ2-1; D gene unclear. Germline values: CDR1 LGHNA, CDR2 YSLEER. V lost 4 bases and J 8 bases, leaving 18 bases between the germline ends. CDR3 length: 15 amino acids. The CDR3 coding sequence is TGCGCCAGCAGCCTCGAGGCCAGAGGTGGGCATGAGCAGTTCTTC. Its protein is CASSLEARGGHEQFF.

This clone came up a few times. This chain links TRBV12-5 with TRBJ2-2; a possible D gene is TRBD1 (5 bases). The germline gives CDR1 LGHNT, CDR2 FRNRAP. This CDR3 is 15 amino acids long. The V and J ends lost 2 bases and 1 base respectively, with 8 bases between them. CDR3 DNA: TGTGCTAGTGGTTTGAACCAGGGGAACACCGGGGAGCTGTTTTTT. This gives the protein CASGLNQGNTGELFF.

The chain combines TRBV5-6 with TRBJ2-1, with D possibly matching TRBD2 (5 bases). Germline V CDR1 and CDR2: SGHDT, YYEEEE. The CDR3 runs to 14 residues. Trimming pared 4 bases from V and 7 bases from J, leaving 15 bases between. CDR3 residues: CASSLMLRGNEQFF. The CDR3 DNA reads TGTGCCAGCAGCCTCATGCTCCGCGGGAATGAGCAGTTCTTC.

The J gene is TRBJ1-4, the V gene TRBV5-6; no clear D. V was trimmed by 4 bases and J by 5 bases, leaving 15 bases between them. From germline, CDR1 is SGHDT and CDR2 YYEEEE. The CDR3 is 15 amino acids. The CDR3 nucleotides are TGTGCCAGCAGCCCTCGGGGTCTGGTAAATGAAAAACTGTTTTTT. This sequence encodes CASSPRGLVNEKLFF.

V is TRBV5-4 and J is TRBJ2-5, with 7 nucleotides matching TRBD1. CDR1 and CDR2 (germline): SGHNT, YYREEE (reference sequence). CDR3 length: 13 amino acids. Losses at the gene ends were 3 bases for V and 6 bases for J; bases not matched to a gene: 5. CDR3 bases: TGTGCCAGCAGCTCCGGGACAGTTAAGACCCAGTACTTC. Amino acid sequence: CASSSGTVKTQYF.

The CDR3 sequence is CASSPGGQGAKIYGYTF. Here the CDR3 DNA reads TGTGCCAGTAGCCCGGGGGGTCAGGGGGCGAAGATCTATGGCTACACCTTC. This sequence joins TRBV19 and TRBJ1-2; TRBD1 matches 8 bases. Germline assignment: CDR1 LNHDA and CDR2 SQIVND (reference sequence). The junction had 16 bases not matched to a gene; V was cut back by 6 bases and J by 4 bases. The CDR3 consists of 17 residues.

As concerns this clone: Its ends do not fully match the called genes, so a read error is possible. In nucleotides, the CDR3 is TGTGCTAGCAGCTGGGGATTTCAAGAGACCCAGTACTTC. Its protein product is CASSWGFQETQYF. The chain has TRBV7-7 and TRBJ2-5, with unresolved D. The V gene's germline CDR1 is SSHAT and CDR2 FNYEAQ (reference sequence). CDR3 size: 13 residues.

The J gene is TRBJ2-3, the V gene TRBV7-2, with 7 bases identical to TRBD2. After removal of 1 base from V and 3 bases from J, the junction contained 4 bases not matched to a gene. CDR3 length: 15 amino acids. CDR1 is SGHTA and CDR2 is FQGNSA in the germline V gene. This CDR3 is CASSLGGGPTDTQYF. The CDR3 DNA reads TGTGCCAGCAGCTTAGGCGGGGGTCCAACAGATACGCAGTATTTT.

The chain combines TRBV6-6 with TRBJ2-3; no clear D gene. The length of the CDR3 is 12 residues. Germline CDR1 MNHNY, CDR2 SVGAGI (reference sequence). Trimming removed 2 bases from V and 6 bases from J, with 6 bases in between. The chain's CDR3 is CASSYGLDTQYF. The CDR3 DNA reads as TGTGCCAGCAGTTACGGCTTGGATACGCAGTATTTT.

The chain couples TRBV4-1 to TRBJ1-3; D not resolved. This CDR3 comprises 18 residues. CDR1 is MGHRA and CDR2 is YSYEKL in the germline V gene. V lost 2 bases and J lost 1, with 18 bases in between. The CDR3 loop is CASSQIDLGLSSGNTIYF. In nucleotides, the CDR3 is TGCGCCAGCAGCCAAATTGACCTGGGGTTGTCGTCTGGAAACACCATATATTTT.

V gene TRBV9 combines with J gene TRBJ2-1; D is possibly TRBD1 or TRBD2 (5 bases each). Trimming stripped 0 bases from V and 6 bases from J, with 16 bases between. CDR3 size: 16 residues. In germline, CDR1 is SGDLS, CDR2 YYNGEE. CDR3 DNA: TGTGCCAGCAGCGTAGGTCGGGGTGGACAACTCAATGAGCAGTTCTTC. It translates to CASSVGRGGQLNEQFF.

A single count supports this clone. The sample holds other DNA sequences that translate to the same CDR3. Here the CDR3 reads CASSPVGSGNTIYF. The CDR3 coding sequence is TGTGCCAGCAGTCCCGTCGGCTCTGGAAACACCATATATTTT. This chain links TRBV28 with TRBJ1-3, with D unclear. Germline CDR1 is MDHEN and CDR2 is SYDVKM. The V end was cut by 5 bases, the J end by 0 bases, with 8 bases between. This CDR3 has 14 amino acids.

The V call is TRBV7-2, the J call TRBJ1-5, with D uncertain. Trimming pared 0 bases from V and 0 bases from J, leaving 6 bases between. Germline V gives CDR1 SGHTA, CDR2 FQGNSA. The CDR3 is 15 amino acids. The CDR3 loop reads CASSLALNSNQPQHF. CDR3 DNA: TGTGCCAGCAGCTTAGCACTTAATAGCAATCAGCCCCAGCATTTT.

The V call is TRBV10-3, the J call TRBJ2-3; 8 bases map to TRBD1. CDR1 and CDR2 (germline): ENHRY, SYGVKD. CDR3 length: 15 amino acids. The V gene end was trimmed by 3 bases and the J gene end by 2 bases; junction bases not matched to a gene: 4. The CDR3 spells CAISDTGGVTDTQYF. The CDR3 nucleotides are TGTGCCATCAGTGATACAGGGGGAGTCACAGATACGCAGTATTTT.

V is TRBV27 and J is TRBJ2-6; D is perhaps TRBD2 (6 bases). Per the germline V gene, CDR1 is MNHEY and CDR2 is SMNVEV (reference sequence). CDR3 length equals 17 residues. The V end was cut by 3 bases, the J end by 4 bases, with 16 bases between. Here the CDR3 reads CASSLRGSSWGANVLTF. The CDR3 DNA is TGTGCCAGCAGTTTGCGGGGCAGTTCGTGGGGGGCCAACGTCCTGACTTTC.

The chain is built from TRBV7-2 and TRBJ2-2, with D uncertain. V gave up 5 bases and J gave up 2 bases, with 15 bases separating them. The germline V gene has CDR1 SGHTA and CDR2 FQGNSA. The CDR3 runs 16 residues. The CDR3 sequence is CASSPKGLRNTGELFF. In DNA form, the CDR3 reads TGTGCCAGCAGCCCTAAAGGCCTTAGAAACACCGGGGAGCTGTTTTTT.

This chain's CDR3 is CASSIGIRGNQPQHF. The CDR3 DNA reads TGTGCCAGTAGTATTGGAATTCGGGGCAATCAGCCCCAGCATTTT. The V gene is TRBV19, the J gene TRBJ1-5, with unresolved D. V gave up 3 bases and J gave up 2 bases, with 11 bases separating them. This CDR3 is built from 15 residues. CDR1 and CDR2 (germline): LNHDA, SQIVND (reference sequence).

The rearrangement links TRBV7-2 to TRBJ2-7, with D perhaps assigned TRBD1 or TRBD2 (6 bases each). The germline gives CDR1 SGHTA, CDR2 FQGNSA. The CDR3 extends over 18 amino acids. V lost 2 bases and J lost 4, with 24 bases in between. CDR3 DNA sequence: TGTGCCAGCAGCTTAAGCCCACGTCTGGGGGGCGTCGGATACGAGCAGTACTTC. Translated: CASSLSPRLGGVGYEQYF.

The gene calls are TRBV7-2 and TRBJ2-5, with 7 bases matching TRBD1. The CDR3 is 13 amino acids. V was pared by 5 bases and J by 1 base, with 1 base of the junction left unmatched. Germline values: CDR1 SGHTA, CDR2 FQGNSA. This CDR3 reads CASSRQGQETQYF. DNA for the CDR3: TGTGCCAGCAGCCGACAGGGCCAAGAGACCCAGTACTTC.

V usage is TRBV5-1 and J usage is TRBJ2-1; 9 bases match TRBD2. Looked up from germline, CDR1 is SGHRS and CDR2 is YFSETQ. The CDR3 loop spans 16 amino acids. V shed 5 bases, J shed 9 bases, and the junction held 15 bases outside the gene matches. CDR3 protein: CASRLNAGGPVGEQFF. Written as DNA, the CDR3 is TGCGCCAGCAGACTCAACGCGGGGGGGCCTGTGGGTGAGCAGTTCTTC. Full variable domain (outside the CDR3, taken from reference TRBV5-1 and TRBJ2-1): KAGVTQTPRYLIKTRGQQVTLSCSPISGHRSVSWYQQTPGQGLQFLFEYFSETQRNKGNFPGRFSGRQFSNSRSEMNVSTLELGDSALYLCASRLNAGGPVGEQFFGPGTRLTVL.

This chain connects TRBV7-6 to TRBJ2-5, with 11 bases identical to TRBD2. This CDR3 region has 15 residues. The germline V gene has CDR1 SGHVS and CDR2 FNYEAQ. With V trimmed by 5 bases and J by 2 bases, 4 bases remained unmatched. The CDR3 spells CASSLRLAGQETQYF. CDR3 sequence (DNA): TGTGCCAGCAGCCTTCGACTAGCGGGACAAGAGACCCAGTACTTC.

The gene calls are TRBV30 and TRBJ1-5; D is unclear. The CDR3 runs 15 residues. Germline V gives CDR1 GTSNPN, CDR2 SVGIG (reference sequence). Trimming took 1 base from V and 4 from J, leaving 14 bases between them. For the CDR3, the DNA is TGTGCCTGGAGTGGACCGGAGGGAAGGAATCAGCCCCAGCATTTT. It is translated as CAWSGPEGRNQPQHF. The whole variable domain, remainder taken from reference TRBV30 and TRBJ1-5, is SQTIHQWPATLVQPVGSPLSLECTVEGTSNPNLYWYRQAAGRGLQLLFYSVGIGQISSEVPQNLSASRPQDRQFILSSKKLLLSDSGFYLCAWSGPEGRNQPQHFGDGTRLSIL.

The chain employs TRBV18 and TRBJ1-1; the match to TRBD1 covers 9 bases. The CDR3 has 14 amino acids. V shed 0 bases, J shed 11 bases, and the junction held 7 bases outside the gene matches. Germline lookup yields CDR1 KGHSH and CDR2 LQKENI. The CDR3 region has the DNA TGTGCCAGCTCACCACCCCGGGACAGGGAAGACGCTTTCTTT. Translating it yields CASSPPRDREDAFF.

DNA for the CDR3: TGTGCCAGCAGCCTCCTCGGACAGGGTGGCACCGGGGAGCTGTTTTTT. Protein product: CASSLLGQGGTGELFF. The chain uses TRBV7-2 and TRBJ2-2, with 8 bases aligning to TRBD1. Germline trimming cut 5 bases from V and 4 bases from J; bases unmatched to any gene: 9. The CDR3 is 16 residues long. Germline CDR1 is SGHTA and CDR2 is FQGNSA.

This chain uses TRBV5-1 with TRBJ2-5, with 9 bases that match TRBD1. The CDR3 contains 13 residues. V lost 3 bases, J lost 5 bases, and 2 bases stayed unmatched. Germline lookup yields CDR1 SGHRS and CDR2 YFSETQ. DNA for the CDR3: TGCGCCAGCAGCTACGGACAGGGGGAGACCCAGTACTTC. This gives the protein CASSYGQGETQYF.

The chain is built from TRBV5-4 and TRBJ1-2; tentatively, D is TRBD1 (5 bases). The germline V gene has CDR1 SGHNT and CDR2 YYREEE (reference sequence). The CDR3 has 14 amino acids. Trimming removed 4 bases from V and 5 bases from J, with 15 bases in between. The chain's CDR3 is CASSPGGGSYGYTF. The CDR3 nucleotides read TGTGCCAGCAGCCCGGGTGGGGGGTCATATGGCTACACCTTC.

V gene TRBV19 combines with J gene TRBJ2-5, with unresolved D. The DNA end lines up better with TRBJ2-7; the J call may be wrong. This CDR3 comprises 14 residues. Germline V gene data show CDR1 as LNHDA and CDR2 as SQIVND (reference sequence). DNA of the CDR3: TGTGCCAGTAGTATAGGGCTACAATCCTACGAGCAGTACTTC. This translates into CASSIGLQSYEQYF.

The V call is TRBV5-1, the J call TRBJ2-7; 13 nucleotides match TRBD2. Looked up from germline, CDR1 is SGHRS and CDR2 is YFSETQ. The CDR3 totals 15 residues. With 1 base clipped from V and 7 bases from J, the junction kept 5 bases outside the gene matches. The CDR3 spells CASSLLLAGGDEQYF. CDR3 DNA: TGCGCCAGCAGCTTGTTACTAGCGGGAGGGGATGAGCAGTACTTC.